Listed below are T cell receptor beta chains from one sample, sequenced in a study of T-cell memory formation after mild COVID-19. TCRdb re-derived calls from the 5' RACE reads in MiXCR, one entry per CDR3 protein. The sample lists some 300,000 distinct CDR3 sequences, just under 20% seen once, with under 25% in the top ten. The sample was PBMCs or a T cell subset sorted from them (not recorded which). These receptors were obtained from a man between 18 and 35 years old who had mild COVID-19 (a few samples of this study predate the infection). Cell type and time point are not known. Both conserved end residues are trimmed from each CDR3. Fields, in order: V gene, CDR3 protein.

TRBV20-1,SASNSGDSYEQY
TRBV7-7,ASSLGGGASYEQY
TRBV5-6,ASSLEGQGYQPQH
TRBV5-1,ASSLSTGTTNEKLF
TRBV7-8,ASSLVPRTSQHDTGELF
TRBV10-3,AISESINTGELF
TRBV4-1,ASSQEPLPRTGGRGYT
TRBV2,ASSEATGQPNQPQH
TRBV4-3,ASSQGRQLYEQY
TRBV11-2,ASRLRQNTEAF
TRBV7-9,ASSFSDGTDTQY
TRBV3-1,ASSFLTSGKNIQY
TRBV3-1,ASSPPRAGELF
TRBV4-2,ASSQEPGESVGYT
TRBV18,ASSPVVGDSDNSPLH
TRBV29-1,SVGDWGTRAEAF
TRBV7-3,ASSLTAGGEQF
TRBV19,ASQGAWGYSPLH
TRBV20-1,SAEGGENIQY
TRBV5-1,ASSLIGSYNSPLH
TRBV5-4,ASSLLADTDTQY
TRBV6-1,ASSETGAGGEQY
TRBV18,ASSQSTSGNEQF
TRBV29-1,SVGGQSTYEQY
TRBV7-7,ASSSYPRGLGEQF
TRBV6-6,ASRPRTGENSPLH
TRBV4-3,ASSQDYPGLGRTDTQY
TRBV29-1,SVSGQGGAYGYT
TRBV2,ASDTLGSNQPQH
TRBV7-3,ASSPSGGFTGELF
TRBV29-1,SALRSGGLRETQY
TRBV29-1,SVCRGKNNEQF
TRBV5-6,ASSSRDRGTQY
TRBV4-3,ASSQDLRGRETQY
TRBV7-2,ASSLDYQPQH
TRBV25-1,ASRGGAEQPQH
TRBV6-2/TRBV6-3,ASSYPPVEKLF
TRBV5-6,ASSEGTGPLEAF
TRBV6-2/TRBV6-3,ASSLWGAGEQF
TRBV6-2/TRBV6-3,ASSYRIKGPSPNYGYT
TRBV3-1,ASSQDGVWGTSYNEQF
TRBV5-6,ASSVGHTLGEKLF
TRBV29-1,SVVGGASDTQY
TRBV5-1,ASSFAQGEDYT
TRBV7-9,ALGHEQY
TRBV6-1,ASSEGTGGLKTQY
TRBV30,AWRRYYGYT
TRBV6-1,ASSEGQGPGQTEAF
TRBV5-1,ASSWTGTGVYEQY
TRBV20-1,SAGTGTRGSYNSPLH
TRBV5-1,ASSLTSGDTDTQY
TRBV7-3,ASSLEGGGTFTDTQY
TRBV27,ASSLLPRTGLLNEQF
TRBV6-5,ASSYSGRSGGHTDTQY
TRBV9,ASSVRGGRQETQY